Included here is one T cell receptor (beta chain) sequence, with context. The sample holds other DNA sequences that translate to the same CDR3. This sample was included in a study of shared clonotypes between healthy human individuals. The data were produced by immunoSEQ multiplex PCR, yet TCRdb's version contains in-frame clones alone and is incomplete. The top ten clones hold 1.2% of a sample with some 1.5 million clones, around 95% of them seen once. Germline assignment: CDR1 MDHEN and CDR2 SYDVKM. V gave up 1 base and J gave up 1 base, with 5 bases separating them. The CDR3 extends over 14 amino acids.

Specimen: naive CD4+ T cells sorted from blood. Subset here: CD45RA+ positively selected. The V and J genes are TRBV28 and TRBJ1-3; D remains ambiguous. This clonotype was obtained from a man between 25 and 39 years old in good health. For the CDR3, the DNA is TGTGCCAGCAGTTTATCAGGTTCTGGAAACACCATATATTTT. Protein product: CASSLSGSGNTIYF.